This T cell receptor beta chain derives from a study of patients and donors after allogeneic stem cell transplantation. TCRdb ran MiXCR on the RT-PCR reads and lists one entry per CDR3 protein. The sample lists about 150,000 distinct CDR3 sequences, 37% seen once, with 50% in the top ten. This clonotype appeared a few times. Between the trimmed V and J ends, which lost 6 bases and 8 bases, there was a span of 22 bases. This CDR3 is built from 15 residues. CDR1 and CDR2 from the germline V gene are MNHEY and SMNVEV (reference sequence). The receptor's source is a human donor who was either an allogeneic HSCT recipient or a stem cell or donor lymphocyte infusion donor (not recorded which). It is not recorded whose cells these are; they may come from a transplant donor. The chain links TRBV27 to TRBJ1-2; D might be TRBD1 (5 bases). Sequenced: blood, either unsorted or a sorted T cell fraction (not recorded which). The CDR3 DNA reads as TGTGCCAGCAGAACCCATCGGGACCTCTTGGACGGCTACACCTTC. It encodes CASRTHRDLLDGYTF.